Following are 29 T cell receptor beta chains from one sample sequenced in a study of shared clonotypes between healthy human individuals. The method was immunoSEQ multiplex PCR; TCRdb's version includes in-frame clones alone and lacks a portion of them. The table records 400,000 to 500,000 clones, 76% of them present only once. The specimen sequenced was PBMCs. These receptors all come from a woman aged 40 to 50 in good health. Some clones in this sample may be carry-over from other donors' samples.

This clone occurred once. V is TRBV4-2 and J is TRBJ2-7; 10 nucleotides line up with TRBD1. V was pared by 2 bases and J by 4 bases, with 5 bases of the junction left unmatched. The V gene's germline CDR1 is LGHNA and CDR2 YNFKEQ. The length of the CDR3 is 15 residues. The CDR3 DNA reads as TGTGCCAGCAGCCAACCCGGGACAGGGGCTTACGAGCAGTACTTC. Residues: CASSQPGTGAYEQYF.

This clone was recorded once. The J gene is TRBJ2-5, the V gene TRBV28, with TRBD1 identical over 8 bases. Germline CDR1 MDHEN, CDR2 SYDVKM. Trimming removed 5 bases from V and 3 bases from J; junction bases left unmatched: 5. The CDR3 extends over 14 amino acids. CDR3 in amino acids: CASSRRQGKETQYF. In DNA, the CDR3 is TGTGCCAGCAGTAGGCGACAGGGGAAAGAGACCCAGTACTTC. Drawing the rest from reference TRBV28 and TRBJ2-5, the complete variable domain is DVKVTQSSRYLVKRTGEKVFLECVQDMDHENMFWYRQDPGLGLRLIYFSYDVKMKEKGDIPEGYSVSREKKERFSLILESASTNQTSMYLCASSRRQGKETQYFGPGTRLLVL.

This clone was recorded at least ten times. The V and J genes are TRBV28 and TRBJ1-6; D may be TRBD1 (5 bases). Deletions cut 5 bases from V and 6 bases from J, with 14 bases between. The CDR3 consists of 15 residues. CDR1 is MDHEN and CDR2 is SYDVKM in the germline V gene. The CDR3 spells CASSPTVGLNSPLHF. The CDR3 coding sequence is TGTGCCAGCAGTCCGACAGTTGGTCTTAATTCACCCCTCCACTTT. Combining the CDR3 with reference TRBV28 and TRBJ1-6 gives the whole variable domain DVKVTQSSRYLVKRTGEKVFLECVQDMDHENMFWYRQDPGLGLRLIYFSYDVKMKEKGDIPEGYSVSREKKERFSLILESASTNQTSMYLCASSPTVGLNSPLHFGNGTRLTVT.

In its sample, this clone was seen once. V is TRBV19 and J is TRBJ1-5; tentatively, D is TRBD1 (5 bases). Germline CDR1 reads LNHDA; CDR2 reads SQIVND (reference sequence). The ends were cut back, 5 bases at V and 6 bases at J, with 23 bases in the middle. This CDR3 is 17 amino acids long. This CDR3 reads CASSATREGLVGQPQHF. The DNA for the CDR3 is TGTGCCAGTAGTGCCACTCGAGAGGGGCTTGTGGGTCAGCCCCAGCATTTT.

V usage is TRBV5-1 and J usage is TRBJ2-2; 8 bases match TRBD2. The ends lost 4 bases at V and 5 bases at J; junction bases unmatched: 10. The germline CDR1 and CDR2 sequences are SGHRS and YFSETQ. The CDR3 spans 16 residues. CDR3 sequence: CASSDSAGVETGELFF. DNA for the CDR3: TGCGCCAGCAGCGACTCAGCGGGAGTGGAGACCGGGGAGCTGTTTTTT.

In its sample, this clone was seen once. J is TRBJ1-2 and V is TRBV27, with D possibly matching TRBD1 (6 bases). This CDR3 is 13 amino acids long. In germline, CDR1 is MNHEY, CDR2 SMNVEV (reference sequence). V was clipped by 4 bases and J by 6 bases, with 12 bases between them. This CDR3 is CASSYSGVNGYTF. CDR3 DNA sequence: TGTGCCAGCAGTTACTCAGGGGTAAATGGCTACACCTTC.

This clone appeared a single time. V is TRBV19 and J is TRBJ2-3; D possibly corresponds to TRBD2 (5 bases). V shed 4 bases and J shed 3 bases, with 11 bases lying between them. The CDR3 runs to 14 residues. Germline assignment: CDR1 LNHDA and CDR2 SQIVND (reference sequence). CDR3 sequence: CASSKRASTDTQYF. CDR3 bases: TGTGCCAGTAGTAAGAGGGCCTCAACAGATACGCAGTATTTT.

V and J are TRBV4-1 and TRBJ1-1, with D unclear. The CDR3 has 16 amino acids. CDR1 is MGHRA and CDR2 is YSYEKL in the germline V gene. V was trimmed by 1 base and J by 0 bases, leaving 12 bases between them. The CDR3 DNA reads TGCGCCAGCAGCCAAGGTACAGCTTTTGTGAACACTGAAGCTTTCTTT. It translates to CASSQGTAFVNTEAFF.

This clone was seen only a few times. This rearrangement joins TRBV2 to TRBJ2-1, with 15 nucleotides matching TRBD2. The CDR3 has 18 amino acids. The germline V gene has CDR1 SNHLY and CDR2 FYNNEI. J gave up 2 bases and V 3 bases, and 5 bases lay outside the gene matches. This CDR3 reads CASSEGLAGGGPYNEQFF. In DNA form, the CDR3 reads TGTGCCAGCAGTGAGGGACTAGCGGGAGGTGGCCCCTACAATGAGCAGTTCTTC.

Many counts were recorded for this clone. The V call is TRBV29-1, the J call TRBJ2-5; weak D call: TRBD2 (7 bases). V was clipped by 4 bases and J by 1 base, with 19 bases between them. The germline CDR1 and CDR2 sequences are SQVTM and ANQGSEA. The CDR3 spans 16 residues. The CDR3 coding sequence is TGCAGCGTTGGGGGGGGCGCAGGACATCTCCAAGAGACCCAGTACTTC. As protein: CSVGGGAGHLQETQYF.

V gene TRBV5-1 combines with J gene TRBJ1-4; D may be TRBD1 (6 bases). Germline CDR1 and CDR2: SGHRS and YFSETQ. The V end lost 4 bases, the J end lost 2 bases, and 15 bases lay between the germline ends. The CDR3 is 16 amino acids. The CDR3: CASSPSGTGTNEKLFF. The CDR3 DNA reads as TGCGCCAGCAGCCCCAGTGGAACAGGGACTAATGAAAAACTGTTTTTT.

The chain joins TRBV28 to TRBJ2-1, with D possibly being TRBD1 (6 bases). This CDR3 is 15 amino acids long. Trimming stripped 0 bases from V and 6 bases from J, with 12 bases between. CDR1 and CDR2 (germline): MDHEN, SYDVKM. CDR3 amino acids: CASSLWGHRVNEQFF. The DNA for the CDR3 is TGTGCCAGCAGTTTATGGGGACATCGGGTCAATGAGCAGTTCTTC.

This chain links TRBV14 with TRBJ2-6; D gene unclear. V lost 5 bases, J lost 0 bases, and 5 bases lay in between. CDR3 length: 14 amino acids. Germline CDR1 SGHDN, CDR2 FVKESK. CDR3 sequence reads: CASSRRSGANVLTF. The DNA for the CDR3 is TGTGCCAGCAGCAGGCGCTCTGGGGCCAACGTCCTGACTTTC.

About this clone: A much larger clone lies one base from this, so it may be a read error. The chain recombines TRBV5-1 with TRBJ1-4; weak D call: TRBD1 (5 bases). The CDR3 is 13 amino acids. Per germline, CDR1 SGHRS and CDR2 YFSETQ. This chain's CDR3 is CTSSREVAEKLFF. CDR3 DNA: TGCACCAGCAGCAGGGAAGTTGCTGAAAAACTGTTTTTT.

The CDR3 reads CASSRTGTPTGANVLTF. In nucleotides, the CDR3 is TGTGCCAGCAGCAGAACAGGCACCCCTACTGGGGCCAACGTCCTGACTTTC. The gene calls are TRBV7-2 and TRBJ2-6; a possible D gene is TRBD1 (5 bases). CDR1 is SGHTA, CDR2 FQGNSA, per germline. The CDR3 length is 17 residues. V lost 5 bases, J lost 2 bases, and 16 bases lay in between.

The chain has TRBV30 and TRBJ1-6; 8 nucleotides align to TRBD1. This CDR3 is built from 19 residues. Trimming cost V 3 bases and J 1 base; bases outside gene matches: 14. Germline V gene lookup returns CDR1 GTSNPN and CDR2 SVGIG (reference sequence). CDR3: CAWRPRQGKAPSYNSPLHF. DNA of the CDR3: TGTGCCTGGAGGCCCAGACAGGGGAAGGCCCCGTCCTATAATTCACCCCTCCACTTT.

J is TRBJ2-7 and V is TRBV6-5; D not certain. The CDR3 is 14 residues long. Per germline, CDR1 MNHEY and CDR2 SVGAGI. V was pared by 6 bases and J by 2 bases, with 14 bases between. In nucleotides, the CDR3 is TGTGCCAGCAGGCGTGATCAAGGTGCCTACGAGCAGTACTTC. Translating it yields CASRRDQGAYEQYF.

The rearrangement joins TRBV6-5 to TRBJ1-2, with 9 bases lining up with TRBD1. V dropped 2 bases and J dropped 4; count of bases not matched to a gene: 5. CDR3 length: 15 amino acids. From germline, CDR1 is MNHEY and CDR2 SVGAGI. CDR3 sequence (DNA): TGTGCCAGCAGTTACAGGGACAGGGAGGGCTATGGCTACACCTTC. Translating it yields CASSYRDREGYGYTF.

This sequence joins TRBV28 and TRBJ2-7; 9 nucleotides line up with TRBD2. There are 14 residues in the CDR3. Germline CDR1 and CDR2: MDHEN and SYDVKM. After removal of 6 bases from V and 5 bases from J, the junction contained 8 bases not matched to a gene. CDR3 sequence (DNA): TGTGCCAGCAGGCGCAGCGGGAGGAACAACGAGCAGTACTTC. Protein: CASRRSGRNNEQYF.

This chain connects TRBV19 to TRBJ2-5, with D possibly matching TRBD2 (6 bases). The CDR3 consists of 14 residues. Trimming removed 5 bases at V and 5 bases at J, with 15 bases between. Looked up from germline, CDR1 is LNHDA and CDR2 is SQIVND (reference sequence). CDR3 sequence: CASSSGGSIETQYF. DNA of the CDR3: TGTGCCAGTAGTTCCGGGGGTTCGATTGAGACCCAGTACTTC.

This clone showed up just a few times. V is TRBV4-2 and J is TRBJ2-3; the match to TRBD2 covers 14 bases. CDR3 size: 17 residues. V lost 3 bases to trimming and J lost 7 bases; unmatched junction nucleotides: 9. CDR1 LGHNA and CDR2 YNFKEQ come from the germline V gene. The CDR3 sequence: CASSHGTGTSGSNTQYF. Written as DNA, the CDR3 is TGTGCCAGCAGCCATGGCACCGGGACTAGCGGGAGCAATACGCAGTATTTT.

V gene TRBV30 combines with J gene TRBJ2-1; D is unresolved. The CDR3 covers 14 residues. V was clipped by 1 base and J by 12 bases, with 19 bases between them. The germline V gene encodes CDR1 GTSNPN and CDR2 SVGIG (reference sequence). The CDR3 DNA reads TGTGCCTGGAGTGGGGCAGATCCGACCCCGGGGCAGTTCTTC. Its protein is CAWSGADPTPGQFF.

The rearrangement uses TRBV5-1 and TRBJ1-4, with D hard to call. The V end lost 4 bases, the J end lost 4 bases, and 14 bases lay between the germline ends. There are 15 residues in the CDR3. Germline V gene data show CDR1 as SGHRS and CDR2 as YFSETQ. The CDR3 reads CASSTYNDFNEKLFF. CDR3 nucleotides: TGCGCCAGCAGCACCTACAACGACTTTAATGAAAAACTGTTTTTT. Full variable domain (outside the CDR3, taken from reference TRBV5-1 and TRBJ1-4): KAGVTQTPRYLIKTRGQQVTLSCSPISGHRSVSWYQQTPGQGLQFLFEYFSETQRNKGNFPGRFSGRQFSNSRSEMNVSTLELGDSALYLCASSTYNDFNEKLFFGSGTQLSVL.

This chain connects TRBV28 to TRBJ1-3; TRBD1 matches 10 bases. After removal of 3 bases from V and 7 bases from J, the junction contained 15 bases not matched to a gene. Germline V gives CDR1 MDHEN, CDR2 SYDVKM. This CDR3 has 18 amino acids. The CDR3 spells CASSLGTGDRLWLNTIYF. In nucleotides, the CDR3 is TGTGCCAGCAGTTTGGGGACAGGGGACCGACTCTGGTTGAACACCATATATTTT. Complete variable domain (other parts from reference TRBV28 and TRBJ1-3): DVKVTQSSRYLVKRTGEKVFLECVQDMDHENMFWYRQDPGLGLRLIYFSYDVKMKEKGDIPEGYSVSREKKERFSLILESASTNQTSMYLCASSLGTGDRLWLNTIYFGEGSWLTVV.

This chain uses TRBV29-1 with TRBJ2-7; TRBD2 aligns across 8 bases. The CDR3 totals 14 residues. Germline CDR1 and CDR2: SQVTM and ANQGSEA. V shed 2 bases, J shed 2 bases, and the junction held 5 bases outside the gene matches. In nucleotides, the CDR3 is TGCAGCGTTGAAATAGCGGGGTTACCCTACGAGCAGTACTTC. This sequence encodes CSVEIAGLPYEQYF.

This sequence joins TRBV10-3 and TRBJ2-1; tentatively, D is TRBD1 or TRBD2 (5 bases each). Looked up from germline, CDR1 is ENHRY and CDR2 is SYGVKD. The CDR3 has 17 amino acids. Trimming shortened V by 0 bases and J by 0 bases, and 12 bases separated the two germline ends. The chain's CDR3 is CAISESRRGSSYNEQFF. Written as DNA, the CDR3 is TGTGCCATCAGTGAGTCGAGACGGGGCAGCTCCTACAATGAGCAGTTCTTC.

The V and J genes are TRBV28 and TRBJ2-7; 13 nucleotides agree with TRBD2. Germline V gene sequence: CDR1 MDHEN, CDR2 SYDVKM. The length of the CDR3 is 18 residues. V lost 4 bases and J lost 2; bases outside the gene matches: 11. The CDR3 protein is CASSSLAGGSFIAYEQYF. The CDR3 DNA reads as TGTGCCAGCAGTTCACTAGCGGGAGGGTCTTTTATTGCCTACGAGCAGTACTTC.

In its sample, this clone was seen a few times. The chain recombines TRBV27 with TRBJ2-1; possible D gene TRBD2, 5 bases. The CDR3 runs 16 residues. Per germline, CDR1 MNHEY and CDR2 SMNVEV (reference sequence). The V and J ends lost 4 bases and 1 base respectively, with 14 bases between them. CDR3 loop: CASSYPHGGSYNEQFF. CDR3 nucleotides: TGTGCCAGCAGTTACCCTCACGGAGGTTCCTACAATGAGCAGTTCTTC.

This clone was counted once. The genes are TRBV28 and TRBJ2-3; D remains unclear. Per the germline V gene, CDR1 is MDHEN and CDR2 is SYDVKM. The length of the CDR3 is 14 residues. Trimming cost V 2 bases and J 1 base, with 7 bases left between them. The CDR3, as DNA: TGTGCCAGCAGTTTACCCTCAGGCACAGATACGCAGTATTTT. This gives the protein CASSLPSGTDTQYF.